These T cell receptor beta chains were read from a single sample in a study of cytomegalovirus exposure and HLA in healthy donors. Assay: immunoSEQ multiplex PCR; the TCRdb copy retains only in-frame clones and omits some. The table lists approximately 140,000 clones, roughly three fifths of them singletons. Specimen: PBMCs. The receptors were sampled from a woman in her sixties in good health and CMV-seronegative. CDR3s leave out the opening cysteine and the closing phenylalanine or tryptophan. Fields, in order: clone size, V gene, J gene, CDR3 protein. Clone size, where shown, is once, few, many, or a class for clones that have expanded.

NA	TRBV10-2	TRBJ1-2	ASSEGAGANYGYT
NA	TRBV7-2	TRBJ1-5	ASSLGGQGGNQPQH
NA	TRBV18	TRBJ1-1	ASSLGQPMNTEAF
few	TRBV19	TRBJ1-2	ASSDRDGYT
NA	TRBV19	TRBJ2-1	ASSISASRNEQF
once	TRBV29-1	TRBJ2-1	SVEAPGAINNEQF
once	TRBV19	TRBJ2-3	ASSIAAGGTDTQY
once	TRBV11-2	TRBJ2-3	ASSPRTDETSPTDTQY
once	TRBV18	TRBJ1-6	ASSLTGQGTLNNSPLH
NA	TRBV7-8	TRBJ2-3	ASSLAPLAGYTDTQY
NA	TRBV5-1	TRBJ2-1	ASSGGTSGRNEQF
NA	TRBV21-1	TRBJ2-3	ASSTQGVTDTQY
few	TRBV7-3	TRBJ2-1	ASSPPGGNEQF
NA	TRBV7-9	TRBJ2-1	ASSLAGVEGNEQF
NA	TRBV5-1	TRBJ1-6	ASSLGQGNSPLH
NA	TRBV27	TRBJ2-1	ASSFRPSGAHSYNEQF
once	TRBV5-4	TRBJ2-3	ASSSSGLDGGDTQY